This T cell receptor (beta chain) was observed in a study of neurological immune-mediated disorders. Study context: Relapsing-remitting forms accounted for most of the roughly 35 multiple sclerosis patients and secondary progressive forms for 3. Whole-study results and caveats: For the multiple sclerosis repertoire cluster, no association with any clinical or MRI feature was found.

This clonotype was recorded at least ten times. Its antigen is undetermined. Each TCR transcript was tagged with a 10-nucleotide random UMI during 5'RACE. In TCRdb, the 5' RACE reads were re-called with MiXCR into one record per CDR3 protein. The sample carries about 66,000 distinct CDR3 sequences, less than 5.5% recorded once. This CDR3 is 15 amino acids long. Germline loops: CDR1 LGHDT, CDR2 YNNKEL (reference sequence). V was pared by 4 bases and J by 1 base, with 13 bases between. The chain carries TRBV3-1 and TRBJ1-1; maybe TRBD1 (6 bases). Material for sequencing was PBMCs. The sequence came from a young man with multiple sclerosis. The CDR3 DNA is TGTGCCAGCAGCCCGATGGGACATACGAACACTGAAGCTTTCTTT. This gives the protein CASSPMGHTNTEAFF. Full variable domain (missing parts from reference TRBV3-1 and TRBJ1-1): DTAVSQTPKYLVTQMGNDKSIKCEQNLGHDTMYWYKQDSKKFLKIMFSYNNKELIINETVPNRFSPKSPDKAHLNLHINSLELGDSAVYFCASSPMGHTNTEAFFGQGTRLTVV.